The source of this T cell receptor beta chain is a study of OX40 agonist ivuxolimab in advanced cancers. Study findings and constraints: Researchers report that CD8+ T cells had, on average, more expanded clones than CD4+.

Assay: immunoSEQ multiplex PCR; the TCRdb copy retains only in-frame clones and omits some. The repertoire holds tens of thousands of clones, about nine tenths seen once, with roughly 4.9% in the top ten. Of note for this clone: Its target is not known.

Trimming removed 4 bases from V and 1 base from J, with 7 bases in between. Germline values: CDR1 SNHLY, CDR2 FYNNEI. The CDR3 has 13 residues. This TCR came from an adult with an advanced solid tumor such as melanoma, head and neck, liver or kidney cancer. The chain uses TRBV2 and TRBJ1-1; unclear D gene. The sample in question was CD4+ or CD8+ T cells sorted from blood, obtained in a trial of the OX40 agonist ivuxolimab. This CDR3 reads CASSVLGNTEAFF. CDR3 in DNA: TGTGCCAGCAGTGTTCTCGGGAACACTGAAGCTTTCTTT.